A single sample is the source of the 10 T cell receptor beta chains below, sequenced in a study of long-term antiretroviral therapy in people with HIV. At the survey level, the v3.0 immunoSEQ assay was run. Generated by immunoSEQ multiplex PCR, the TCRdb table keeps only in-frame clones and is missing some. This sample carries tens of thousands of clones, roughly 82% of them seen once, and the ten largest clones take around 14%. This specimen was unsorted PBMCs, taken 0.3 years after starting antiretroviral therapy. The receptors were gathered from a young man with HIV.

This clone was picked up a small number of times. The rearrangement uses TRBV27 and TRBJ2-1; D is uncertain. The CDR3 has 14 residues. V was shortened by 6 bases and J by 0 bases, with 9 bases between the two germline ends. Germline V lookup: CDR1 MNHEY, CDR2 SMNVEV (reference sequence). DNA for the CDR3: TGTGCCAGCAGAGACCTGAGCTCCTACAATGAGCAGTTCTTC. It encodes CASRDLSSYNEQFF.

The chain couples TRBV6-6 to TRBJ2-2; a possible D gene is TRBD2 (6 bases). V was pared by 2 bases and J by 4 bases, with 14 bases between. Germline loops: CDR1 MNHNY, CDR2 SVGAGI (reference sequence). This CDR3 contains 16 residues. The CDR3 bases are TGTGCCAGCAGTTACCAAGCTAGCGCGGGCACCGGGGAGCTGTTTTTT. The encoded protein is CASSYQASAGTGELFF.

The V call is TRBV30, the J call TRBJ1-5; D is uncertain. This CDR3 is 13 amino acids long. CDR1 and CDR2 (germline): GTSNPN, SVGIG (reference sequence). V was shortened by 5 bases and J by 4 bases, with 12 bases between the two germline ends. CDR3 DNA sequence: TGTGCCTGGGCCACAGACACAAATCAGCCCCAGCATTTT. Protein sequence: CAWATDTNQPQHF.

The chain is built from TRBV15 and TRBJ1-5; 7 nucleotides align to TRBD1. Germline V lookup: CDR1 LNHNV, CDR2 YYDKDF (reference sequence). V lost 3 bases, J lost 7 bases, and 9 bases stayed unmatched. The CDR3 extends over 15 amino acids. CDR3 amino acids: CATSSLDREGQPQHF. In nucleotides, the CDR3 is TGTGCCACCAGCAGTCTCGACAGGGAGGGCCAGCCCCAGCATTTT. Variable domain in full (rest from reference TRBV15 and TRBJ1-5): DAMVIQNPRYQVTQFGKPVTLSCSQTLNHNVMYWYQQKSSQAPKLLFHYYDKDFNNEADTPDNFQSRRPNTSFCFLDIRSPGLGDTAMYLCATSSLDREGQPQHFGDGTRLSIL.

This clone was seen a handful of times. The chain joins TRBV9 to TRBJ2-2; 11 nucleotides line up with TRBD2. Trimming removed 0 bases from V and 7 bases from J; junction bases left unmatched: 5. This CDR3 has 16 amino acids. CDR1 is SGDLS and CDR2 is YYNGEE in the germline V gene. This CDR3 reads CASSVGASGGSGELFF. DNA for the CDR3: TGTGCCAGCAGCGTAGGAGCTAGCGGGGGGAGCGGGGAGCTGTTTTTT. The complete variable domain, with remaining parts taken from reference TRBV9 and TRBJ2-2, reads DSGVTQTPKHLITATGQRVTLRCSPRSGDLSVYWYQQSLDQGLQFLIQYYNGEERAKGNILERFSAQQFPDLHSELNLSSLELGDSALYFCASSVGASGGSGELFFGEGSRLTVL.

The chain couples TRBV15 to TRBJ1-1; TRBD1 matches at 7 bases. The CDR3 is 16 amino acids. Germline V lookup: CDR1 LNHNV, CDR2 YYDKDF (reference sequence). With V trimmed by 1 base and J by 0 bases, 5 bases remained unmatched. The CDR3 DNA reads as TGTGCCACCAGCAGAGCTGGGGGACAGCTGAACACTGAAGCTTTCTTT. Translation: CATSRAGGQLNTEAFF.

The rearrangement links TRBV5-4 to TRBJ2-5; TRBD2 aligns across 12 bases. Germline trimming cut 4 bases from V and 4 bases from J; bases unmatched to any gene: 2. There are 14 residues in the CDR3. Germline-derived CDR1 and CDR2 are SGHNT and YYREEE (reference sequence). The CDR3, as DNA: TGTGCCAGCAGCCAGGGACTAGCGGGAGAGACCCAGTACTTC. It is translated as CASSQGLAGETQYF.

The CDR3 protein is CASSPPSTDTQYF. CDR3 nucleotide sequence: TGTGCCAGCAGTCCGCCTAGCACAGATACGCAGTATTTT. V usage is TRBV6-6 and J usage is TRBJ2-3; D is unresolved. CDR3 size: 13 residues. Trimming removed 5 bases at V and 0 bases at J, with 6 bases between. Germline V gene data show CDR1 as MNHNY and CDR2 as SVGAGI (reference sequence).

This clone was recorded once. V is TRBV9 and J is TRBJ2-1, with a possible D match to TRBD2 (5 bases). The CDR3 sequence is 16 residues long. The germline gives CDR1 SGDLS, CDR2 YYNGEE. V was shortened by 0 bases and J by 0 bases, with 10 bases between the two germline ends. The CDR3 DNA reads TGTGCCAGCAGCGTAGCGGGGATTAGCTCCTACAATGAGCAGTTCTTC. Its protein product is CASSVAGISSYNEQFF.

The J gene is TRBJ2-7, the V gene TRBV5-4; D is undetermined. This CDR3 has 15 amino acids. Germline V CDR1 and CDR2: SGHNT, YYREEE (reference sequence). V was trimmed by 0 bases and J by 4 bases, leaving 14 bases between them. CDR3 residues: CASSLDPKRFYEQYF. In DNA, the CDR3 is TGTGCCAGCAGCTTGGATCCTAAGAGATTTTACGAGCAGTACTTC.